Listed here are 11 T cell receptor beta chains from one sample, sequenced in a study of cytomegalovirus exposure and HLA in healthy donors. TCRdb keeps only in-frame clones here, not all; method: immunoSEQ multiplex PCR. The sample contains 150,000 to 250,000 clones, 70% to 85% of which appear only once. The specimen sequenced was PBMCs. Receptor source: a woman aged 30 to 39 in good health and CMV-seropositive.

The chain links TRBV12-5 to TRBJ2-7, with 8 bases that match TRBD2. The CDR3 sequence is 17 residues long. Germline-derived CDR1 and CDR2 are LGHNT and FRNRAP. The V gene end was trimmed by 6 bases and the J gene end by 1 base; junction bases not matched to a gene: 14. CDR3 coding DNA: TGTGCTAGTGGCCGACGTAGCGGGACTGGAGAGTCCTACGAGCAGTACTTC. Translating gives CASGRRSGTGESYEQYF.

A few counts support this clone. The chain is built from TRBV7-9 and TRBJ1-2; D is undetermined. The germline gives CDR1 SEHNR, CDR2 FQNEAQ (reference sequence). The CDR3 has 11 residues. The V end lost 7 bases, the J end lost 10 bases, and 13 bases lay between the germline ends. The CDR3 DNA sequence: TGTGCCAGCACCCTCACGGGAGCCTACACCTTC. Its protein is CASTLTGAYTF.

The CDR3 nucleotides are TGTGCCAGCAGCCCCCCGGGACTAGCGGGGGAAGAGACCCAGTACTTC. Translating gives CASSPPGLAGEETQYF. V and J are TRBV5-6 and TRBJ2-5; 14 bases match TRBD2. CDR1 is SGHDT, CDR2 YYEEEE, per germline. This CDR3 spans 16 amino acids. V shed 4 bases, J shed 3 bases, and the junction held 5 bases outside the gene matches.

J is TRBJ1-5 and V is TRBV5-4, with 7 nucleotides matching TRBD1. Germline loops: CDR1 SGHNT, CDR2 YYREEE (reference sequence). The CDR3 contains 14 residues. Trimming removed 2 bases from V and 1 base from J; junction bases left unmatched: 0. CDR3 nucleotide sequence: TGTGCCAGCAGCTTAGGGGGCAGCAATCAGCCCCAGCATTTT. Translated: CASSLGGSNQPQHF. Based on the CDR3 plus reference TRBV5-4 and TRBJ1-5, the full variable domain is ETGVTQSPTHLIKTRGQQVTLRCSSQSGHNTVSWYQQALGQGPQFIFQYYREEENGRGNFPPRFSGLQFPNYSSELNVNALELDDSALYLCASSLGGSNQPQHFGDGTRLSIL.

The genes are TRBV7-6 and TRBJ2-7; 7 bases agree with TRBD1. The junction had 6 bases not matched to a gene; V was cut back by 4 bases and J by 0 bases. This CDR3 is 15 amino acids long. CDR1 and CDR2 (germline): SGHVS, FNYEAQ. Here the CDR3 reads CASSWGTAASYEQYF. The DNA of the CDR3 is TGTGCCAGCAGCTGGGGGACAGCCGCCTCCTACGAGCAGTACTTC.

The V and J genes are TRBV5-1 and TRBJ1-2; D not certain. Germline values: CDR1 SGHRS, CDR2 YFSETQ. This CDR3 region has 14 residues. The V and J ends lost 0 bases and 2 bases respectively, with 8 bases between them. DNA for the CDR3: TGCGCCAGCAGCTTGGTTAGTTTCAACTATGGCTACACCTTC. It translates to CASSLVSFNYGYTF. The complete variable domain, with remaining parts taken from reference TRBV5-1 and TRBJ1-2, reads KAGVTQTPRYLIKTRGQQVTLSCSPISGHRSVSWYQQTPGQGLQFLFEYFSETQRNKGNFPGRFSGRQFSNSRSEMNVSTLELGDSALYLCASSLVSFNYGYTFGSGTRLTVV.

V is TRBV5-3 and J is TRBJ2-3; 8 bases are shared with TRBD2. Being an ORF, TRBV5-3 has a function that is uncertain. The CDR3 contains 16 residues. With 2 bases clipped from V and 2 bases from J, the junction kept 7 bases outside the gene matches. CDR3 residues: CARSFRAGGSTDTQYF. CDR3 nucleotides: TGTGCCAGAAGCTTTAGGGCGGGAGGTTCCACAGATACGCAGTATTTT.

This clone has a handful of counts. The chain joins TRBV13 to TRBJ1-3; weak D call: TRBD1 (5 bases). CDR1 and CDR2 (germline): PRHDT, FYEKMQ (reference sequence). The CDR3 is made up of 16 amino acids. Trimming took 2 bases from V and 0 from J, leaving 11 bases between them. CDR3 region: CASSLRTGISGNTIYF. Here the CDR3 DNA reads TGTGCCAGCAGCTTAAGAACAGGTATCTCTGGAAACACCATATATTTT.

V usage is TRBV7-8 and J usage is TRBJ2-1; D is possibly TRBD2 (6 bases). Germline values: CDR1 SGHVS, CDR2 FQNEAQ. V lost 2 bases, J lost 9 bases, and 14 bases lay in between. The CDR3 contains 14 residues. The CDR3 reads CASSLLGTGSEQFF. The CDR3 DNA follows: TGTGCCAGCAGCTTACTAGGAACCGGGAGTGAGCAGTTCTTC. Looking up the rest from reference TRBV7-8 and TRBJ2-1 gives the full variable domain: GAGVSQSPRYKVAKRGQDVALRCDPISGHVSLFWYQQALGQGPEFLTYFQNEAQLDKSGLPSDRFFAERPEGSVSTLKIQRTQQEDSAVYLCASSLLGTGSEQFFGPGTRLTVL.

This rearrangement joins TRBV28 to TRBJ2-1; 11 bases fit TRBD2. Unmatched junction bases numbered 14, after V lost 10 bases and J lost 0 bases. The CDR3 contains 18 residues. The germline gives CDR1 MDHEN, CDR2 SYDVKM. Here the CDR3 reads CATAPGLADANSYNEQFF. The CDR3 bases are TGTGCCACCGCGCCGGGACTAGCGGATGCTAACTCCTACAATGAGCAGTTCTTC.

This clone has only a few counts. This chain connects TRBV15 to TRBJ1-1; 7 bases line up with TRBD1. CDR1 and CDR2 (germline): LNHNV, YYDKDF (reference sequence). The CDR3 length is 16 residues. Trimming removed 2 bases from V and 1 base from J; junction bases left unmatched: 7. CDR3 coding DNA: TGTGCCACCAGCAGATCATTGGACAGGAGGAACACTGAAGCTTTCTTT. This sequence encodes CATSRSLDRRNTEAFF. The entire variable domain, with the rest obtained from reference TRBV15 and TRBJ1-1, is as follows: DAMVIQNPRYQVTQFGKPVTLSCSQTLNHNVMYWYQQKSSQAPKLLFHYYDKDFNNEADTPDNFQSRRPNTSFCFLDIRSPGLGDTAMYLCATSRSLDRRNTEAFFGQGTRLTVV.